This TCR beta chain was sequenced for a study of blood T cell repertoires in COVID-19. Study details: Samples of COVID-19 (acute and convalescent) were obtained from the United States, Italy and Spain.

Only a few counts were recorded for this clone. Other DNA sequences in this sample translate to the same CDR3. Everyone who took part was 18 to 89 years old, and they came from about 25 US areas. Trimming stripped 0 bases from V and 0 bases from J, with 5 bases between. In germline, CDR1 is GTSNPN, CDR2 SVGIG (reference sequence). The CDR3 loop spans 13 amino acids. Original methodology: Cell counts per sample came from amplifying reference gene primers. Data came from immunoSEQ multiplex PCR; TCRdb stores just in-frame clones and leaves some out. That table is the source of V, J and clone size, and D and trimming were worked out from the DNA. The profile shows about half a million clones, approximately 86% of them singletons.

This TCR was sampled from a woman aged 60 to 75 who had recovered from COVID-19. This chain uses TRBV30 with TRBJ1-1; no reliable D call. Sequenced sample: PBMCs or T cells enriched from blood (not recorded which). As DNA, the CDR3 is TGTGCCTGGAGTGTACAAGTGAACACTGAAGCTTTCTTT. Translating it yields CAWSVQVNTEAFF.